These 7 T cell receptor beta chains originate from one sample sequenced in a study of CD8+CD57+ T cells in acquired aplastic anemia. Profiles of TCR beta VDJ and CDR3 were generated from a genomic DNA template. One entry per CDR3 protein, called by TCRdb with MiXCR from the reads. The sample has under 75,000 distinct CDR3 sequences, under 65% seen once. The sequencing input was sorted CD4+, CD8+, or CD8+CD57+ T cells (not recorded which) from PBMCs. Receptors were obtained from a human donor in good health, serving as a control.

Concerning this clonotype itself: This may come from a read error, since a much larger clone is one base off. The chain is built from TRBV7-3 and TRBJ2-1; 8 bases are shared with TRBD2. Germline lookup yields CDR1 SGHTA and CDR2 FQGTGA. After removal of 5 bases from V and 5 bases from J, the junction contained 8 bases not matched to a gene. The CDR3 totals 15 residues. CDR3: CASSAYSGSNNEQFF. As DNA, the CDR3 is TGTGCCAGCAGCGCCTACAGCGGGAGCAACAATGAGCAGTTCTTC.

The chain joins TRBV6-1 to TRBJ2-7, with TRBD1 matching over 7 bases. V was pared by 3 bases and J by 2 bases, with 7 bases of the junction left unmatched. The germline gives CDR1 MNHNS, CDR2 SASEGT. The CDR3 is 15 residues long. CDR3 residues: CASSERDSPAYEQYF. In DNA, the CDR3 is TGTGCCAGCAGTGAGAGGGACAGCCCCGCCTACGAGCAGTACTTC.

CDR3 region: CASSVYHEQYF. CDR3 coding DNA: TGTGCCAGCAGTGTCTACCACGAGCAGTACTTC. The V gene is TRBV2, the J gene TRBJ2-7; no reliable D call. The CDR3 consists of 11 residues. The ends were cut back, 4 bases at V and 5 bases at J, with 6 bases in the middle. The germline CDR1 and CDR2 sequences are SNHLY and FYNNEI.

The V call is TRBV25-1, the J call TRBJ2-3; 8 nucleotides agree with TRBD2. V was pared by 6 bases and J by 4 bases, with 12 bases of the junction left unmatched. The V gene's germline CDR1 is MGHDK and CDR2 SYGVNS. The CDR3 sequence is 16 residues long. This chain's CDR3 is CASSAGSGRAADTQYF. The CDR3 DNA reads as TGTGCCAGCAGCGCCGGGAGCGGGAGAGCGGCAGATACGCAGTATTTT.

The chain links TRBV7-9 to TRBJ1-6; D remains unclear. Between the trimmed V and J ends, which lost 6 bases and 5 bases, there was a span of 8 bases. The CDR3 length is 13 residues. CDR1 is SEHNR and CDR2 is FQNEAQ in the germline V gene (reference sequence). CDR3 residues: CASSTGDNSPLHF. The CDR3 DNA reads TGTGCCAGCAGTACGGGCGATAATTCACCCCTCCACTTT.

On this clonotype itself: The CDR3 does not end in the conserved phenylalanine or tryptophan, so this is likely a read error. The DNA is omitted, as the CDR3 cannot be located on it reliably, and the CDR3 follows TCRdb's listing. The chain joins TRBV2 to TRBJ2-1; the table calls TRBD2, which could not be checked here. The CDR3 spans 9 amino acids, including both terminal residues. Germline loops: CDR1 SNHLY, CDR2 FYNNEI. The CDR3: CASSDRLVP.

This clonotype was counted at least ten times. In nucleotides, the CDR3 is TGTGCCAGCAGCTCGGGGCGGAATCAGCCCCAGCATTTT. It translates to CASSSGRNQPQHF. J is TRBJ1-5 and V is TRBV11-2, with D perhaps matching TRBD1 (5 bases). Germline V gene sequence: CDR1 SGHAT, CDR2 FQNNGV. V was clipped by 4 bases and J by 4 bases, with 8 bases between them. This CDR3 region has 13 residues.